This T cell receptor beta chain was captured in a study of CD8+CD57+ T cells in acquired aplastic anemia. Whole-study results and caveats: About 30 CD8+ CDR3 sequences occurred in both the patients and the controls. CD8+ Simpson's diversity showed no significant patient-control difference.

The TCR beta profiling, which covered VDJ combination and CDR3 sequence, was carried out using genomic DNA as the template. Using its own MiXCR run on the reads, TCRdb lists one record per CDR3 protein. The table lists roughly 260,000 distinct CDR3 sequences, 47% of them singletons. For this clonotype: Its antigen is still unknown.

The authors sequenced patients whose flow cytometry had shown CD8+CD57+ cell expansion. The patients, all of them, had severe acquired aplastic anemia. At the time of blood sampling, patients had not yet received any therapy. The CDR3 totals 13 residues. V was clipped by 4 bases and J by 7 bases, with 11 bases between them. The germline gives CDR1 MNHEY, CDR2 SMNVEV (reference sequence). This sequence originates from a human donor with aplastic anemia. Sequenced material: sorted CD4+, CD8+, or CD8+CD57+ T cells (not recorded which) from PBMCs. V gene TRBV27 combines with J gene TRBJ2-1; TRBD1 or TRBD2 may be the D gene (5 bases each). The CDR3 region is CASSSGPFNEQFF. The DNA for the CDR3 is TGTGCCAGCAGTTCGGGGCCTTTTAATGAGCAGTTCTTC.